This TCR beta chain was observed in a study of T cell responses to AZD1222 COVID-19 vaccine. General study results and limits: Among AZD1222 vaccinees, only 6 or 7 were seropositive at baseline. Only after the peak T cell response were repertoires sampled.

Between the trimmed V and J ends, which lost 0 bases and 2 bases, there was a span of 8 bases. Germline V lookup: CDR1 LGHDT, CDR2 YNNKEL (reference sequence). The CDR3 sequence is 14 residues long. Using immunoSEQ multiplex PCR, the repertoire was profiled, and TCRdb retains in-frame clones only, with some absent. The table lists 150,000 to 200,000 clones, 85% to 90% of them singletons. Worth noting for this clone: Its antigen is unknown.

The TCR sequence derives from an adult in good health. The sample was peripheral blood, taken on day 0 of AZD1222 vaccination. V is TRBV3-1 (or the pseudogene TRBV3-2) and J is TRBJ2-7; unclear D gene. In DNA form, the CDR3 reads TGTGCCAGCAGCCAAGAACAGCAGCCCTACGAGCAGTACTTC. Its translation: CASSQEQQPYEQYF.